A selection of T cell receptor beta chains follows, all from one sample in a study of blood T cell repertoires in COVID-19. The method was immunoSEQ multiplex PCR; TCRdb's version includes in-frame clones alone and lacks a portion of them. The data contain over 300,000 clones, around 89% of them singletons. The specimen was peripheral blood. These receptors were obtained from a man aged 18-30 years with active or convalescent COVID-19. Each CDR3 is given without its conserved first and last residue.

j_gene | v_gene | CDR3aa
TRBJ1-5 | TRBV19 | ASSSDVRNSNQPQH
TRBJ1-1 | TRBV12-3/TRBV12-4 | ASSFTGTEAF
TRBJ1-3 | TRBV7-2 | ASSLGGAGNTIY
TRBJ2-7 | TRBV5-6 | ASSLGTDSYEQY
TRBJ2-2 | TRBV7-9 | AMGTSGANTGELF
TRBJ1-2 | TRBV19 | ASRIQGSYGYT
TRBJ1-6 | TRBV5-1 | ASSQGGGGHNSPLH
TRBJ1-5 | TRBV6-5 | ASSSSPASNQPQH
TRBJ1-2 | TRBV6-5 | ASSPAGGHGYT
TRBJ2-7 | TRBV5-1 | ASSSGQALEQY
TRBJ2-1 | TRBV28 | ASSFAETSGYNEQF
TRBJ1-3 | TRBV28 | ASRGGQGSGNTIY
TRBJ2-3 | TRBV19 | ASRDISTDTQY
TRBJ2-3 | TRBV9 | ASSVVTDTQY
TRBJ2-7 | TRBV10-3 | ATALDSSYEQY
TRBJ1-1 | TRBV7-9 | ASSPQGMNTEAF
TRBJ1-1 | TRBV7-2 | ASSWTGGVPNTEAF
TRBJ2-2 | TRBV27 | ASSLSGDRVVENTGELF
TRBJ1-1 | TRBV7-9 | ASSQPDRGSIEAF